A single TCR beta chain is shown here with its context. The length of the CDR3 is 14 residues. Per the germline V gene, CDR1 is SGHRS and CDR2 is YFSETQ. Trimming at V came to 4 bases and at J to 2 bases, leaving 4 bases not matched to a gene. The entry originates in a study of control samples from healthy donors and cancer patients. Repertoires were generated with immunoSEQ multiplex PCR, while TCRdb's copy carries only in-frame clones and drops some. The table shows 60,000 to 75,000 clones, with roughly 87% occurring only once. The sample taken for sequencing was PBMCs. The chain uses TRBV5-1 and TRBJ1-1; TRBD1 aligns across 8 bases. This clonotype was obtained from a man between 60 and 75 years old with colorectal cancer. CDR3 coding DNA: TGCGCCAGCAGCACAGGGGGATCAAACACTGAAGCTTTCTTT. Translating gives CASSTGGSNTEAFF.